Listed below are T cell receptor beta chains from one sample, sequenced in a study of blood T cell repertoires in COVID-19. The table came from immunoSEQ multiplex PCR; TCRdb's copy has only in-frame clones and leaves some out. The repertoire holds about 130,000 clones, with around 83% as singletons. The sequenced sample consisted of peripheral blood. These receptors were taken from a woman at least 80 years old with acute or convalescent COVID-19. The CDR3 runs from the conserved cysteine through the conserved F or W. A D gene is named only where the DNA matches it firmly. Part of the rows lack a size; the others show once, few, many or a class for expanded clones.

size	V	D	J	DNA	CDR3
few	TRBV10-3	.	TRBJ2-2	TGTGCCATCAGTGACTCGGGAACCGGGGAGCTGTTTTTT	CAISDSGTGELFF
.	TRBV6-1	TRBD2	TRBJ2-3	TGTGCCAGCAGTGCTGCGGGGGGGGGCTCCCCCCTCACAGATACGCAGTATTTT	CASSAAGGGSPLTDTQYF
.	TRBV6-4	.	TRBJ1-1	TGTGCCAGCAGCGACATCCCAAACACTGAAGCTTTCTTT	CASSDIPNTEAFF
.	TRBV27	.	TRBJ1-4	TGTGCCAGCAGTTTAATGGGAGACGGGGAAAAACTGTTTTTT	CASSLMGDGEKLFF
.	TRBV7-9	TRBD1	TRBJ2-7	TGTGCCAGCAGCTCACCGGGACAGGGTTTTTACGAGCAGTACTTC	CASSSPGQGFYEQYF
.	TRBV19	TRBD1	TRBJ1-2	TGTGCCACCTCAAGACAGGGGGAGCGGGATGGCTACACCTTC	CATSRQGERDGYTF
.	TRBV6-2/TRBV6-3	.	TRBJ1-4	TGTGCCAGCAGTTACGCCGGGGGAAGTGAAAAACTGTTTTTT	CASSYAGGSEKLFF
.	TRBV24-1	TRBD1	TRBJ2-3	TGTGCCACTTCAGACAGGGCAAGCACAGATACGCAGTATTTT	CATSDRASTDTQYF
.	TRBV30	TRBD1	TRBJ1-5	TGTGCCTGGAGTCCGGGACAGGGGAATCAGCCCCAGCATTTT	CAWSPGQGNQPQHF
.	TRBV18	TRBD1	TRBJ1-2	TGTGCCAGCTCACCGAAAGGGGACAGGGCCTATGGCTACACCTTC	CASSPKGDRAYGYTF
.	TRBV11-2	TRBD1	TRBJ2-4	TGTGCCAGCAGCTTGACAGGGGCTCTAGCCAAAAACATTCAGTACTTC	CASSLTGALAKNIQYF
.	TRBV7-6	TRBD2	TRBJ2-2	TGTGCCAGCAGCCTTATAGCGGGGGCCATTACCGGGGAGCTGTTTTTT	CASSLIAGAITGELFF
.	TRBV27	TRBD1	TRBJ2-7	TGTGCCAGCAGTTTCCCCGGGACAGGGGTATACGAGCAGTACTTC	CASSFPGTGVYEQYF
.	TRBV7-8	.	TRBJ1-4	TGTGCCAGCAGCTTATGGGCGGGGAAGAATGAAAAACTGTTTTTT	CASSLWAGKNEKLFF
.	TRBV10-2	.	TRBJ1-5	TGCGCCAGCAGTGAGGGTGGAGGGGCGCGGAGCAATCAGCCCCAGCATTTT	CASSEGGGARSNQPQHF
.	TRBV18	TRBD1	TRBJ1-1	TGTGCCAGCCAGACAGGGTCGAGTGAAGCTTTCTTT	CASQTGSSEAFF
.	TRBV18	.	TRBJ1-2	TGTGCCAGCTCCGTTAAGAATTCGGACTATGGCTACACCTTC	CASSVKNSDYGYTF
.	TRBV7-3	.	TRBJ2-1	TGTGCCAGCAGCTCCTCCCGGGGTGGTGAGCAGTTCTTC	CASSSSRGGEQFF
.	TRBV19	TRBD2	TRBJ2-3	TGTGCCAGTAGCCCCGAACTAGCGGGGAGAACAGATACGCAGTATTTT	CASSPELAGRTDTQYF
.	TRBV5-6	TRBD1	TRBJ2-4	TGTGCCAGCAGCTTCACTGGGACAGGGGTATTCGACATTCAGTACTTC	CASSFTGTGVFDIQYF
few	TRBV14	.	TRBJ2-2	TGTGCCAGCAGCCGGCAGGGTTTCGGGGAGCTGTTTTTT	CASSRQGFGELFF
.	TRBV5-4	TRBD1	TRBJ1-2	TGTGCCAGCAGCATAGGACAGGGGCACGCCTATGGCTACACCTTC	CASSIGQGHAYGYTF
few	TRBV3-1/TRBV3-2	.	TRBJ1-3	TGTGCCAGCAGCCATCGGGTTGGAAACACCATATATTTT	CASSHRVGNTIYF
once	TRBV11-2	.	TRBJ1-5	TGTGCCAGCAGCTCGGGACTTAGCAATCAGCCCCAGCATTTT	CASSSGLSNQPQHF
once	TRBV10-3	TRBD1	TRBJ1-1	TGTGCCATCAGCCCCGGGACAGGGGGGGTTGAAGCTTTCTTT	CAISPGTGGVEAFF
.	TRBV11-3	.	TRBJ2-1	TGTGCCAGCAGCTTAGACCGGGGGGCGGGATTCGATGAGCAGTTCTTC	CASSLDRGAGFDEQFF
.	TRBV2	TRBD1	TRBJ1-5	TGTGCCAGCAGTCCGGGACAGGGCGCGTCTCAGCCCCAGCATTTT	CASSPGQGASQPQHF
.	TRBV29-1	.	TRBJ1-1	TGCAGCGTGGGGGCCAAAGAGAACACTGAAGCTTTCTTT	CSVGAKENTEAFF
.	TRBV30	.	TRBJ1-5	TGTGCCTGGACCGAATCCTCAGATCAGCCCCAGCATTTT	CAWTESSDQPQHF
.	TRBV4-2	TRBD2	TRBJ2-1	TGTGCCAGCAGCCAACCTAGCGGGGGGGCCATGAATGAGCAGTTCTTC	CASSQPSGGAMNEQFF
.	TRBV5-1	.	TRBJ1-6	TGCGCCAGCAGCTTAACAGGCTATAATTCACCCCTCCACTTT	CASSLTGYNSPLHF
.	TRBV6-5	.	TRBJ1-2	TGTGCCAGCAGGCCCGACAGATACTATGGCTACACCTTC	CASRPDRYYGYTF
.	TRBV7-2	.	TRBJ2-3	TGTGCCAGCAGCTCCCTCGGGGGTTGGGTGGGCACAGATACGCAGTATTTT	CASSSLGGWVGTDTQYF
.	TRBV5-4	TRBD1	TRBJ1-2	TGTGCCAGCAGCAGGGGGACAGGGGATGGCTACACCTTC	CASSRGTGDGYTF
.	TRBV18	TRBD1	TRBJ1-6	TGTGCCAGCTCACCCGGGACAGGGGGAACGAATTCACCCCTCCACTTT	CASSPGTGGTNSPLHF